The rows below give T cell receptor beta chains drawn from one sample of a study of identical twins. Using its own MiXCR run on the 5' RACE reads, TCRdb lists one record per CDR3 protein. The sample lists 1.5 million to 2 million distinct CDR3 sequences, about 32% seen once, with less than 0.35% in the top ten. Source material: cord blood. The receptors were gathered from a newborn girl in good health. Both conserved end residues are part of each CDR3. D genes are given only for firm matches. The size entry is marked missing in some rows and otherwise reads once, few, many or a size class.

clone size	V gene	D gene	J gene	CDR3 protein	CDR3 DNA
few	TRBV7-9	TRBD2	TRBJ2-7	CASSISGRDYEQYF	TGTGCCAGCAGCATTAGCGGGAGGGACTACGAGCAGTACTTC
-	TRBV5-1	TRBD2	TRBJ2-1	CASSLVGLAGDEQFF	TGCGCCAGCAGCTTGGTCGGACTAGCGGGGGATGAGCAGTTCTTC
-	TRBV2	TRBD1	TRBJ1-2	CASSSQQGRDYGYTF	TGTGCCAGCAGTTCTCAACAGGGGCGGGACTATGGCTACACCTTC
-	TRBV13	TRBD2	TRBJ2-5	CASSLGPGGRAGETQYF	TGTGCCAGCAGCTTAGGGCCTGGCGGGAGGGCCGGAGAGACCCAGTACTTC
many	TRBV10-3	TRBD1	TRBJ2-7	CAISQQGTYEQYF	TGTGCCATCAGTCAACAGGGGACCTACGAGCAGTACTTC
many	TRBV3-1	-	TRBJ2-2	CASSQGPNTGELFF	TGTGCCAGCAGCCAAGGGCCGAACACCGGGGAGCTGTTTTTT
-	TRBV2	-	TRBJ2-1	CASSSSRGAGRNEQFF	TGTGCCAGCAGTTCTTCCCGGGGGGCGGGACGCAATGAGCAGTTCTTC
-	TRBV20-1	-	TRBJ1-4	CSANRLTNEKLFF	TGCAGTGCTAACAGGCTAACTAATGAAAAACTGTTTTTT
few	TRBV3-1	TRBD1	TRBJ2-5	CASELRGQETQYF	TGTGCCAGCGAACTAAGGGGGCAGGAGACCCAGTACTTC
few	TRBV29-1	TRBD2	TRBJ2-7	CSVFSGGPYNEQYF	TGCAGCGTTTTTAGCGGGGGCCCCTACAATGAGCAGTACTTC
few	TRBV6-1	-	TRBJ1-2	CASSEALRGGRGGYTF	TGTGCCAGCAGTGAAGCGCTTCGCGGGGGACGGGGCGGCTACACCTTC
-	TRBV27	-	TRBJ1-3	CASSLQSTSSGNTIYF	TGTGCCAGCAGTTTGCAGAGCACCAGCTCTGGAAACACCATATATTTT
few	TRBV20-1	TRBD2	TRBJ2-1	CSARPGGPNEQFF	TGCAGTGCTAGGCCGGGGGGGCCGAATGAGCAGTTCTTC
-	TRBV5-6	TRBD1	TRBJ2-7	CASSFAPGQGYEQYF	TGTGCCAGCAGCTTTGCCCCGGGACAGGGGTACGAGCAGTACTTC
few	TRBV11-2	-	TRBJ2-7	CASSSVLGGYEQYF	TGTGCCAGCAGCTCAGTACTAGGCGGGTACGAGCAGTACTTC
few	TRBV12-3/TRBV12-4	TRBD1	TRBJ2-7	CASSETDRAYEQYF	TGTGCCAGCAGCGAAACGGACAGGGCCTACGAGCAGTACTTC
once	TRBV14	TRBD1	TRBJ2-2	CASSQDSGGRRELFF	TGTGCCAGCAGCCAAGATTCAGGGGGAAGAAGGGAGCTGTTTTTT
-	TRBV4-2	TRBD2	TRBJ2-5	CASSQDPAGGPETQYF	TGTGCCAGCAGCCAAGATCCAGCGGGAGGGCCCGAGACCCAGTACTTC
-	TRBV12-3/TRBV12-4	-	TRBJ2-4	CASSKQGSLAKNIQYF	TGTGCCAGCAGTAAACAGGGCTCCCTAGCCAAAAACATTCAGTACTTC
few	TRBV20-1	TRBD2	TRBJ2-4	CSASSGGPAKNIQYF	TGCAGTGCTTCTAGCGGGGGGCCAGCCAAAAACATTCAGTACTTC
-	TRBV20-1	TRBD1	TRBJ1-2	CSAKNDAGTGRGYGYTF	TGCAGTGCCAAAAATGACGCTGGGACAGGGAGGGGGTATGGCTACACCTTC
-	TRBV3-1	-	TRBJ1-1	CASSQDRALEAFF	TGTGCCAGCAGCCAAGACAGGGCGCTTGAAGCTTTCTTT
few	TRBV2	TRBD1	TRBJ2-3	CASSEGQGPDTQYF	TGTGCCAGCAGTGAGGGACAGGGCCCAGATACGCAGTATTTT
-	TRBV24-1	-	TRBJ1-4	CATSPGLTTALGEKLFF	TGTGCCACCTCACCCGGACTAACGACAGCGTTGGGGGAAAAACTGTTTTTT
few	TRBV5-1	-	TRBJ2-4	CASSLDSPNIQYF	TGCGCCAGCAGCCTGGACAGCCCAAACATTCAGTACTTC
-	TRBV7-9	-	TRBJ2-5	CASSPIDQETQYF	TGTGCCAGCAGCCCGATAGACCAAGAGACCCAGTACTTC
few	TRBV20-1	-	TRBJ2-5	CSARDPPMETQYF	TGCAGTGCTAGAGATCCCCCGATGGAGACCCAGTACTTC
few	TRBV5-1	-	TRBJ2-3	CASRQEPTDTQYF	TGCGCCAGCAGACAGGAGCCCACAGATACGCAGTATTTT